These 27 T cell receptor beta chains were all obtained from the same sample, sequenced in a study of PD-L1 blockade in urothelial cancer. As for time point: pretreatment peripheral blood. The assay was immunoSEQ multiplex PCR, and TCRdb's table has in-frame clones only and misses some. The sample includes roughly 51,000 clones, 79% seen only once; the top ten take 8% to 13%. The sequences come from PBMCs, collected around atezolizumab (anti-PD-L1) treatment. Receptors originate from a man in his 70s with urothelial cancer.

This clone occurred once. V is TRBV6-5 and J is TRBJ2-7; D unclear. The CDR3 has 11 residues. Germline CDR1 is MNHEY and CDR2 is SVGAGI. Trimming left V 10 bases short and J 3 bases short, with 10 bases between. CDR3 sequence reads: CATSKSYEQYF. Written as DNA, the CDR3 is TGTGCCACCTCTAAGAGCTACGAGCAGTACTTC.

The gene calls are TRBV5-4 and TRBJ2-1; 8 bases agree with TRBD2. Looked up from germline, CDR1 is SGHNT and CDR2 is YYREEE (reference sequence). The CDR3 loop spans 15 amino acids. V shed 3 bases and J 5 bases; nucleotides not matched to a gene: 7. CDR3 nucleotide sequence: TGTGCCAGCAGCTCAGCGGGAGTATCCCACAATGAGCAGTTCTTC. It encodes CASSSAGVSHNEQFF.

The rearrangement links TRBV5-4 to TRBJ2-2; D possibly corresponds to TRBD1 (5 bases). The CDR3 consists of 16 residues. V was clipped by 4 bases and J by 0 bases, with 13 bases between them. Germline V gene data show CDR1 as SGHNT and CDR2 as YYREEE (reference sequence). CDR3 nucleotide sequence: TGTGCCAGCAGCCTTCCAGGGTTCACGAACACCGGGGAGCTGTTTTTT. It specifies CASSLPGFTNTGELFF.

The genes are TRBV19 and TRBJ2-5; D not certain. V was trimmed by 6 bases and J by 1 base, leaving 3 bases between them. There are 11 residues in the CDR3. Germline V gene lookup returns CDR1 LNHDA and CDR2 SQIVND (reference sequence). In DNA form, the CDR3 reads TGTGCCAGTAGCCGCCAAGAGACCCAGTACTTC. This encodes CASSRQETQYF.

The V and J genes are TRBV4-1 and TRBJ1-4; D gene uncertain. The CDR3 contains 17 residues. Germline CDR1 is MGHRA and CDR2 is YSYEKL. V shed 0 bases and J shed 0 bases, with 11 bases lying between them. CDR3 in DNA: TGCGCCAGCAGCCAAGACCGGGTAATTGCAACTAATGAAAAACTGTTTTTT. It codes for CASSQDRVIATNEKLFF.

V and J are TRBV9 and TRBJ2-7; 9 nucleotides align to TRBD1. Germline assignment: CDR1 SGDLS and CDR2 YYNGEE. The V and J ends lost 2 bases and 0 bases, in that order; junction bases with no gene match: 3. The CDR3 is made up of 15 amino acids. In DNA form, the CDR3 reads TGTGCCAGCAGCGTCGGGACAGGGAGCTCCTACGAGCAGTACTTC. Translated: CASSVGTGSSYEQYF. The entire variable domain, with the rest obtained from reference TRBV9 and TRBJ2-7, is as follows: DSGVTQTPKHLITATGQRVTLRCSPRSGDLSVYWYQQSLDQGLQFLIQYYNGEERAKGNILERFSAQQFPDLHSELNLSSLELGDSALYFCASSVGTGSSYEQYFGPGTRLTVT.

The rearrangement links TRBV29-1 to TRBJ2-7; 9 bases agree with TRBD1. Trimming removed 3 bases from V and 3 bases from J; junction bases left unmatched: 6. The germline CDR1 and CDR2 sequences are SQVTM and ANQGSEA. The CDR3 is made up of 14 amino acids. The CDR3 bases are TGCAGCGTTGAGTTGAGACAGGGGGGCTACGAGCAGTACTTC. It translates to CSVELRQGGYEQYF.

The rearrangement links TRBV7-2 to TRBJ2-3; 8 positions agree with TRBD2. CDR1 and CDR2 (germline): SGHTA, FQGNSA. This CDR3 region has 14 residues. V trimming: 5 bases; J trimming: 4 bases; junction bases outside the gene matches: 5. CDR3 sequence (DNA): TGTGCCAGCAGCCTGGGACTAGTACCAGATACGCAGTATTTT. This codes for CASSLGLVPDTQYF.

The V and J genes are TRBV27 and TRBJ2-1; the D gene is possibly TRBD1 (6 bases). Germline-derived CDR1 and CDR2 are MNHEY and SMNVEV (reference sequence). The CDR3 is 13 residues long. Trimming removed 1 base from V and 7 bases from J, with 8 bases in between. CDR3 DNA: TGTGCCAGCAGTTTATTTCAGGGGAATGAGCAGTTCTTC. Translated, it gives CASSLFQGNEQFF.

This clone was seen only once. CDR3 in amino acids: CASSPRTGLEGGYTF. In DNA form, the CDR3 reads TGTGCCAGCTCACCCCGGACAGGGTTGGAGGGTGGCTACACCTTC. The chain couples TRBV18 to TRBJ1-2, with TRBD1 matching 8 bases. CDR3 length: 15 residues. V lost 3 bases to trimming and J lost 7 bases; unmatched junction nucleotides: 10. CDR1 is KGHSH, CDR2 LQKENI, per germline.

The chain is built from TRBV11-2 and TRBJ2-7; TRBD1 might be the D (5 bases). CDR3 size: 13 residues. V was shortened by 1 base and J by 7 bases, with 11 bases between the two germline ends. Germline CDR1 reads SGHAT; CDR2 reads FQNNGV. The CDR3 spells CASSLGPGLEQYF. The DNA for the CDR3 is TGTGCCAGCAGCTTAGGGCCAGGGTTGGAGCAGTACTTC.

The rearrangement uses TRBV27 and TRBJ2-7, with 7 bases aligning to TRBD1. This CDR3 region has 14 residues. J gave up 0 bases and V 7 bases, and 6 bases lay outside the gene matches. Germline V CDR1 and CDR2: MNHEY, SMNVEV (reference sequence). The CDR3 sequence is CASTPDRNSYEQYF. The CDR3 DNA reads TGTGCCAGCACCCCGGACAGGAACTCCTACGAGCAGTACTTC.

The chain combines TRBV5-1 with TRBJ2-1, with 9 bases that match TRBD2. Germline V gene lookup returns CDR1 SGHRS and CDR2 YFSETQ. The CDR3 covers 15 residues. V shed 1 base, J shed 8 bases, and the junction held 7 bases outside the gene matches. DNA of the CDR3: TGCGCCAGCAGCTTGAGTAGCGGGGGCCTCCATGAGCAGTTCTTC. It specifies CASSLSSGGLHEQFF.

The J gene is TRBJ2-7, the V gene TRBV6-6; TRBD2 aligns across 15 bases. Germline values: CDR1 MNHNY, CDR2 SVGAGI (reference sequence). V trimming: 6 bases; J trimming: 6 bases; junction bases outside the gene matches: 0. The CDR3 runs to 13 residues. The CDR3 coding sequence is TGTGCCAGCAGGGGACTAGCGGGAGGCGAGCAGTACTTC. Translation: CASRGLAGGEQYF.

The chain links TRBV19 to TRBJ1-1; TRBD1 matches 7 bases. The V gene end was trimmed by 6 bases and the J gene end by 7 bases; junction bases not matched to a gene: 14. Germline V gene data show CDR1 as LNHDA and CDR2 as SQIVND (reference sequence). The CDR3 contains 15 residues. This CDR3 is CASSRSLTGYDEAFF. In DNA form, the CDR3 reads TGTGCCAGTAGCCGTTCCTTGACAGGGTATGATGAAGCTTTCTTT.

This clone was counted a single time. Its ends do not fully match the called genes, so a read error is possible. This chain links TRBV7-7 with TRBJ2-3, with TRBD2 identical over 9 bases. From germline, CDR1 is SSHAT and CDR2 FNYEAQ (reference sequence). The CDR3 runs to 14 residues. The CDR3 DNA is TGTGCTAGCAGCTTGGCGGGAGGGACAGATACGCAGTATTTT. Its protein product is CASSLAGGTDTQYF.

This sequence joins TRBV7-8 and TRBJ2-3, with TRBD1 as a possible D gene (6 bases). The CDR3 spans 14 residues. V was cut by 5 bases and J by 4 bases, with 13 bases left in between. Per the germline V gene, CDR1 is SGHVS and CDR2 is FQNEAQ. The CDR3 here is CASSQNRVSDTQYF. As DNA, the CDR3 is TGTGCCAGCAGCCAGAACAGGGTATCAGATACGCAGTATTTT.

On this clone: Its ends do not fully match the called genes, so a read error is possible. This chain connects TRBV7-9 to TRBJ2-1; the D gene is possibly TRBD2 (7 bases). CDR3 size: 16 residues. In germline, CDR1 is SEHNR, CDR2 FQNEAQ (reference sequence). CDR3 amino acids: CASGFVGGAIYNEQFF. The CDR3, as DNA: TGTGCCAGCGGCTTCGTGGGGGGGGCGATTTACAATGAGCAGTTCTTC.

The chain joins TRBV28 to TRBJ2-5, with D possibly matching TRBD1 (5 bases). The CDR3 totals 14 residues. Per the germline V gene, CDR1 is MDHEN and CDR2 is SYDVKM. The germline V and J ends were trimmed by 5 bases and 3 bases, with 13 bases remaining between them. CDR3 residues: CASSRRGREETQYF. Here the CDR3 DNA reads TGTGCCAGCAGTCGAAGGGGTAGAGAAGAGACCCAGTACTTC.

This chain joins TRBV29-1 and TRBJ2-7; 9 bases align to TRBD1. The V and J ends lost 7 bases and 2 bases, in that order; junction bases with no gene match: 3. The germline V gene has CDR1 SQVTM and CDR2 ANQGSEA. The CDR3 has 12 amino acids. CDR3 DNA: TGCAGCGCCCGGGACAGGGCCTACGAGCAGTACTTC. This codes for CSARDRAYEQYF.

This chain links TRBV5-5 with TRBJ1-3; 7 positions match TRBD1. CDR3 length equals 16 residues. V gave up 7 bases and J gave up 0 bases; unmatched junction bases: 10. The germline gives CDR1 SGHKS, CDR2 YYEKEE (reference sequence). CDR3 nucleotides: TGTGCCAGCGGTGAGGGGGCCGATGGCTCTGGAAACACCATATATTTT. It specifies CASGEGADGSGNTIYF.

The CDR3 sequence: CASSLGQPSNEQFF. CDR3 coding DNA: TGTGCCAGCAGCTTAGGACAGCCAAGCAATGAGCAGTTCTTC. This chain connects TRBV7-6 to TRBJ2-1; possible D gene TRBD1, 5 bases. This CDR3 has 14 amino acids. The V gene's germline CDR1 is SGHVS and CDR2 FNYEAQ. V was trimmed by 1 base and J by 6 bases, leaving 10 bases between them.

This chain links TRBV6-1 with TRBJ2-2; 8 positions match TRBD1. There are 14 residues in the CDR3. Losses at the gene ends were 7 bases for V and 4 bases for J; bases not matched to a gene: 5. The germline gives CDR1 MNHNS, CDR2 SASEGT. In nucleotides, the CDR3 is TGTGCCAGCACCGACAGGGGCTTCACCGGGGAGCTGTTTTTT. It translates to CASTDRGFTGELFF.

In this sample, this clone turned up a few times. The chain combines TRBV5-1 with TRBJ2-6, with 9 positions matching TRBD1. The CDR3 extends over 16 amino acids. The V gene end was trimmed by 2 bases and the J gene end by 4 bases; junction bases not matched to a gene: 4. Looked up from germline, CDR1 is SGHRS and CDR2 is YFSETQ. Written as DNA, the CDR3 is TGCGCCAGCAGCTTTGGACAGGGGTCCGGGGCCAACGTCCTGACTTTC. Protein: CASSFGQGSGANVLTF. Looking up the rest from reference TRBV5-1 and TRBJ2-6 gives the full variable domain: KAGVTQTPRYLIKTRGQQVTLSCSPISGHRSVSWYQQTPGQGLQFLFEYFSETQRNKGNFPGRFSGRQFSNSRSEMNVSTLELGDSALYLCASSFGQGSGANVLTFGAGSRLTVL.

This rearrangement joins TRBV6-1 to TRBJ1-4, with D possibly being TRBD1 (6 bases). The CDR3 contains 14 residues. V shed 3 bases and J shed 11 bases, with 16 bases lying between them. CDR1 is MNHNS, CDR2 SASEGT, per germline. The CDR3, as DNA: TGTGCCAGCAGTGATAGGGTTATGAGGGGGAAACTGTTTTTT. Residues: CASSDRVMRGKLFF.

This clone was counted only a few times. The junction shows a germline mismatch at one end, possibly a read error. The V and J genes are TRBV7-7 and TRBJ2-5; unclear D gene. This CDR3 region has 13 residues. Per germline, CDR1 SSHAT and CDR2 FNYEAQ (reference sequence). DNA for the CDR3: TGTGCTAGCAGCTTAGATGCCCGGGAGACCCAGTACTTC. This translates into CASSLDARETQYF.

The gene calls are TRBV5-6 and TRBJ2-2; 11 bases are shared with TRBD2. The ends lost 2 bases at V and 6 bases at J; junction bases unmatched: 6. The CDR3 runs to 16 residues. Looked up from germline, CDR1 is SGHDT and CDR2 is YYEEEE. The CDR3 loop is CASSFGLAGGSGELFF. CDR3 in DNA: TGTGCCAGCAGCTTCGGGCTAGCGGGAGGATCCGGGGAGCTGTTTTTT.